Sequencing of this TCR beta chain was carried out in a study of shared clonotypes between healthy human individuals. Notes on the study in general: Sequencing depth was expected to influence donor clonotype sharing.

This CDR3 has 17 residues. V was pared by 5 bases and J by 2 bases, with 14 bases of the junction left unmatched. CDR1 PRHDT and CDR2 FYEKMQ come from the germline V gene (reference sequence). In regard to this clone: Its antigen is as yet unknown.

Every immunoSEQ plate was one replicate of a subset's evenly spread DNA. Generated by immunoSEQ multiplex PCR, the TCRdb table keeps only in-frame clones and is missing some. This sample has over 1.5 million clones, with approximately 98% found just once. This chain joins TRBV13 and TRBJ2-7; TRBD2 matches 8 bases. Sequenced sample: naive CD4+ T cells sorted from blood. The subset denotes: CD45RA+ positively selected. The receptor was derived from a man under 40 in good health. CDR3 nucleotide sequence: TGTGCCAGCAGCAAGAGGCTACCTAGCGGGTCGACCTACGAGCAGTACTTC. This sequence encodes CASSKRLPSGSTYEQYF. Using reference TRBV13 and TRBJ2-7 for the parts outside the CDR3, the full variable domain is AAGVIQSPRHLIKEKRETATLKCYPIPRHDTVYWYQQGPGQDPQFLISFYEKMQSDKGSIPDRFSAQQFSDYHSELNMSSLELGDSALYFCASSKRLPSGSTYEQYFGPGTRLTVT.